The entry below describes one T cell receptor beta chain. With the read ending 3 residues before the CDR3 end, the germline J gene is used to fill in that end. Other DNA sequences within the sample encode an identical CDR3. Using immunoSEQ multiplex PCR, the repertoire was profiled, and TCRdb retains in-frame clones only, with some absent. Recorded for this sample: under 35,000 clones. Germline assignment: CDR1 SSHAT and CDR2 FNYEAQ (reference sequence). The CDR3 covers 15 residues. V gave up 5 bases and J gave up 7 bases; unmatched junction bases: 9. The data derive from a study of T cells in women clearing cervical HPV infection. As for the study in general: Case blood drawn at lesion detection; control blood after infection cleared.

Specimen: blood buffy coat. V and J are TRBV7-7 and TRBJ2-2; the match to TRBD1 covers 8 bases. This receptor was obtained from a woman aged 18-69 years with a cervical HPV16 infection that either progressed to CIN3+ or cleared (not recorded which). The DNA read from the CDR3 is TGTGCCAGCAGCCTTGGGGGACAGGTGAACGGGGAG. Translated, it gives CASSLGGQVNGE. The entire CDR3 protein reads CASSLGGQVNGELFF.